A selection of T cell receptor beta chains follows, all from one sample in a study of T cell changes during pregnancy in multiple sclerosis. Here immunoSEQ multiplex PCR was the method, and the copy in TCRdb shows in-frame clones only, minus some. This table holds 79,000 or so clones, more than 85% found once. Source: peripheral blood, taken before pregnancy. These receptors originate from a female donor with multiple sclerosis, enrolled in a pregnancy study. Each CDR3 is given with its conserved first and last residue. The D gene is left open where the match is weak. Size is omitted from some rows. Given values are once, few, many or a class for expanded clones.

clone_size j_call v_call d_call cdr3_nt cdr3_aa
few TRBJ1-1 TRBV14 . TGTGCCAGCAGCCCCAACGTCGGGGGGAACACTGAAGCTTTCTTT CASSPNVGGNTEAFF
. TRBJ1-5 TRBV2 . TGTGCCAGCAGTGAATATTTGACAGGTGTCAATCAGCCCCAGCATTTT CASSEYLTGVNQPQHF
. TRBJ2-4 TRBV30 . TGTGCCTGGGGTCCTATAGCCAAAAACATTCAGTACTTC CAWGPIAKNIQYF
few TRBJ1-5 TRBV2 TRBD1 TGTGCCAGCAGTGAAGGGACAGGGTATCAGCCCCAGCATTTT CASSEGTGYQPQHF
. TRBJ1-1 TRBV4-3 . TGCGCCAGCAGCCCGGACAGTAGGGGGACTGAAGCTTTCTTT CASSPDSRGTEAFF
. TRBJ1-5 TRBV27 . TGTGCCAGCAGTTTGAAGAACACGTGGCAGCCCCAGCATTTT CASSLKNTWQPQHF
. TRBJ1-2 TRBV5-1 TRBD1 TGCGCCAGCAGCAGTGGACAGGTCTATGGCTACACCTTC CASSSGQVYGYTF
. TRBJ1-1 TRBV18 . TGTGCCAGCTCCTTGACCAGGGGCGACACTGAAGCTTTCTTT CASSLTRGDTEAFF
. TRBJ1-2 TRBV6-1 . TGTGCCAGCAGTGAAATCCCTAGCTCCAACTATGGCTACACCTTC CASSEIPSSNYGYTF
. TRBJ2-1 TRBV5-6 . TGTGCCAGCAGCTTGGTCAGGGAGGCCTACAATGAGCAGTTCTTC CASSLVREAYNEQFF
. TRBJ2-1 TRBV28 TRBD2 TGTGCCAGCAGTCTCGGGACTAGCGGAGAACAGTTCTTC CASSLGTSGEQFF
. TRBJ2-1 TRBV6-1 TRBD1 TGTGCCAGTAGATACAGGGGCAACGATGAGCAGTTCTTC CASRYRGNDEQFF
. TRBJ2-3 TRBV7-3 . TGTGCCAGCAGCTTAGATCGGGATACGCAGTATTTT CASSLDRDTQYF
. TRBJ2-3 TRBV10-2 . TGCGCCAGCAGCCGCACTACAGATACGCAGTATTTT CASSRTTDTQYF
. TRBJ1-2 TRBV27 . TGTGCCAGCAGCCCCGGCGAGGGAGGCTACACCTTC CASSPGEGGYTF
. TRBJ2-5 TRBV25-1 . TGTGCCAGCGCCAAAGGCACCGGTTTGAGGCAAGAGACCCAGTACTTC CASAKGTGLRQETQYF
. TRBJ2-7 TRBV30 . TGTGCCTGGACAGGGGGGATCGAGCAGTACTTC CAWTGGIEQYF
. TRBJ2-7 TRBV11-3 TRBD1 TGTGCCAGCAGCTTGGACAGGAACTCCTACGAGCAGTACTTC CASSLDRNSYEQYF
. TRBJ2-7 TRBV4-3 . TGCGCCAGCAGCCAAGACGGTCCGACAGTGAGCTCCTACGAGCAGTACTTC CASSQDGPTVSSYEQYF
. TRBJ2-5 TRBV11-2 TRBD2 TGTGCCAGCAGCTACTGGACTAGCGGGAGGGCCGAGGAGGAGACCCAGTACTTC CASSYWTSGRAEEETQYF
few TRBJ2-1 TRBV6-5 TRBD1 TGTGCCAGCAGTTTACGGACAGGCTCCTACAATGAGCAGTTCTTC CASSLRTGSYNEQFF
. TRBJ1-1 TRBV5-4 TRBD1 TGTGCCAGCAGCTTACAGGGGGTTCAGGGTGAAGCTTTCTTT CASSLQGVQGEAFF
. TRBJ1-4 TRBV30 . TGTGCCTGGAGTGGGACAGATTCTAATGAAAAACTGTTTTTT CAWSGTDSNEKLFF
. TRBJ1-5 TRBV19 . TGTGCCACTCTAGACTCGGCGGGCAATCAGCCCCAGCATTTT CATLDSAGNQPQHF
. TRBJ1-2 TRBV5-1 TRBD1 TGCGCCAGCAGCTCAGATACAGGGGCCTTCTATGGCTACACCTTC CASSSDTGAFYGYTF
. TRBJ2-3 TRBV14 . TGTGCCAGCAGCCAAGATCTGTCCCGGCCCGGGACGCAGTATTTT CASSQDLSRPGTQYF
. TRBJ2-5 TRBV2 . TGTGCCAGCAGCGTAAGGAGAGAGACCCAGTACTTC CASSVRRETQYF
. TRBJ1-2 TRBV7-2 . TGTGCCAGCAGCGGTCAAGCGATTGAAGGCTACACCTTC CASSGQAIEGYTF
. TRBJ2-3 TRBV5-1 . TGCGCCAGCAGCCCCGAGGGACTTCCCGGTTCAGATACGCAGTATTTT CASSPEGLPGSDTQYF
. TRBJ1-2 TRBV4-3 . TGCGCCAGCAGCCCCAATACCGTGGGAGCTGGTGGCTACACCTTC CASSPNTVGAGGYTF
few TRBJ2-2 TRBV9 TRBD2 TGTGCCAGCAGCGAGCGGGGTAACACCGGGGAGCTGTTTTTT CASSERGNTGELFF
. TRBJ2-5 TRBV2 TRBD2 TGTGCCAGTCTCCGGGTAGCGGGCAACCAAGAGACCCAGTACTTC CASLRVAGNQETQYF
. TRBJ2-7 TRBV9 TRBD2 TGTGCCAGCAGCGCAGCGGGGGGGTACACCTACGAGCAGTACTTC CASSAAGGYTYEQYF
. TRBJ2-7 TRBV6-1 TRBD1 TGTGCCAGCAGTGAACTCCCGGGGACAGGGGGCCTCTACGAGCAGTACTTC CASSELPGTGGLYEQYF
. TRBJ1-5 TRBV4-2 . TGTGCCAGCAGCCAAGGAACCCTGAGGAATCAGCCCCAGCATTTT CASSQGTLRNQPQHF
. TRBJ1-2 TRBV6-1 . TGTGCCAGCAATCAGATCAACTATGGCTACACCTTC CASNQINYGYTF
. TRBJ1-1 TRBV27 . TGTGCCAGCAGGAGTGGGCAGAGGAACACTGAAGCTTTCTTT CASRSGQRNTEAFF
. TRBJ1-2 TRBV6-4 . TGTGCCAGCAGTGAGGGCAATAACTATGGCTACACCTTC CASSEGNNYGYTF
. TRBJ2-7 TRBV29-1 . TGCAGCGTGGGACAGACTAGGAGCTCCTACGAGCAGTACTTC CSVGQTRSSYEQYF
. TRBJ1-2 TRBV28 . TGTGCCAGCAGTCCGCCGGGGGTTCGTCACTATGGCTACACCTTC CASSPPGVRHYGYTF
. TRBJ1-3 TRBV7-2 TRBD1 TGTGCCAGCAGTATAGCATACGGGACAGGGGGCCCTGGAAACACCATATATTTT CASSIAYGTGGPGNTIYF
. TRBJ1-4 TRBV5-4 TRBD1 TGTGCCAGCAGCCCTGGGACAGGGGGGACTAATGAAAAACTGTTTTTT CASSPGTGGTNEKLFF
. TRBJ2-2 TRBV7-8 . TGTGCCAGCACCTTGGGGTGGGAGAGCACCGGGGAGCTGTTTTTT CASTLGWESTGELFF
. TRBJ2-7 TRBV6-1 TRBD1 TGTGCCAGCAGTGACAGGGGGCTATCATCCATCGAGCAGTACTTC CASSDRGLSSIEQYF
. TRBJ2-4 TRBV10-1 TRBD2 TGCGCCAGCAGTGATGGGACTATCCTAAGTCAGTACTTC CASSDGTILSQYF
. TRBJ2-7 TRBV14 . TGTGCCAGCAGCCAGTTCACGATGAGCTCCTACGAGCAGTACTTC CASSQFTMSSYEQYF
. TRBJ1-1 TRBV5-1 . TGCGCCAGCAGCTTGGGGTTAACAGGGCTGAACACTGAAGCTTTCTTT CASSLGLTGLNTEAFF
. TRBJ1-2 TRBV10-3 TRBD1 TGTGCCACCGAAAAGACAGGGAGAAAGGGCTACACCTTC CATEKTGRKGYTF
. TRBJ2-3 TRBV5-8 . TGTGCCAGCAGCCTCACTACCCGAGATACGCAGTATTTT CASSLTTRDTQYF
. TRBJ1-2 TRBV7-2 . TGTGCCAGCAGCTTGAAGGTCGTGGGCAGGGACTATGGCTACACCTTC CASSLKVVGRDYGYTF
once TRBJ2-3 TRBV2 TRBD2 TGTGCCAGCAGTGGCCTAGCGGGAAATAAAGATACGCAGTATTTT CASSGLAGNKDTQYF
. TRBJ1-4 TRBV11-2 . TGTGCCAGCAGCTCACGGTCAGCGACCAGTAATGAAAAACTGTTTTTT CASSSRSATSNEKLFF
. TRBJ2-1 TRBV15 . TGTGCCACCAGCAGAGCGGAGGGGAATGAGCAGTTCTTC CATSRAEGNEQFF
few TRBJ1-2 TRBV28 . TGTGCCAGCAGTACAGGGTGGAGCTATGGCTACACCTTC CASSTGWSYGYTF